The rows below give T cell receptor beta chains drawn from one sample of a study of T-cell memory formation after mild COVID-19. TCRdb re-derived calls from the 5' RACE reads in MiXCR, one entry per CDR3 protein. The sample has roughly 560,000 distinct CDR3 sequences; just over 20% are singletons. The sample was PBMCs or a T cell subset sorted from them (not recorded which). Receptor source: an adult woman who had mild COVID-19 (a few samples of this study predate the infection). Cell type and time point are not known. Each CDR3 is given without its conserved first and last residue.

CDR3aa: ASSSRGPDSYEQY; v_gene: TRBV21-1; j_gene: TRBJ2-7
CDR3aa: ATGGLGSTDTQY; v_gene: TRBV15; j_gene: TRBJ2-3
CDR3aa: ASSLTVYGYT; v_gene: TRBV12-3/TRBV12-4; j_gene: TRBJ1-2
CDR3aa: ASSPTGDWGTQY; v_gene: TRBV5-6; j_gene: TRBJ2-5
CDR3aa: ASSRDSGGDGYT; v_gene: TRBV7-3; j_gene: TRBJ1-2
CDR3aa: ASSLARGEPGELF; v_gene: TRBV11-1; j_gene: TRBJ2-2
CDR3aa: SARGGDRVKQF; v_gene: TRBV20-1; j_gene: TRBJ2-1
CDR3aa: ASSLGPAGTDTQY; v_gene: TRBV5-1; j_gene: TRBJ2-3
CDR3aa: ASSLSAGLGGELF; v_gene: TRBV5-5; j_gene: TRBJ2-2
CDR3aa: ASSQVLVRGRGISYEQY; v_gene: TRBV4-1; j_gene: TRBJ2-7
CDR3aa: ASSPDRVTDTQY; v_gene: TRBV5-1; j_gene: TRBJ2-3
CDR3aa: ASSFGQGFGEQY; v_gene: TRBV27; j_gene: TRBJ2-7
CDR3aa: ATSREGEMQETQY; v_gene: TRBV15; j_gene: TRBJ2-5
CDR3aa: ASSLLGQGAHEQY; v_gene: TRBV7-9; j_gene: TRBJ2-7
CDR3aa: ASSHGNGGTEAF; v_gene: TRBV7-2; j_gene: TRBJ1-1
CDR3aa: ASRATGGIEKLF; v_gene: TRBV6-6; j_gene: TRBJ1-4
CDR3aa: ASSPPGGRAEGTDTQY; v_gene: TRBV18; j_gene: TRBJ2-3
CDR3aa: ASSLPADRFQEGTGANVLT; v_gene: TRBV7-6; j_gene: TRBJ2-6
CDR3aa: ASSPRQRQETQY; v_gene: TRBV18; j_gene: TRBJ2-5
CDR3aa: SVGQGPNQPQH; v_gene: TRBV29-1; j_gene: TRBJ1-5
CDR3aa: ATSSKYRSPRGGNQPQH; v_gene: TRBV6-5; j_gene: TRBJ1-5
CDR3aa: ASSRGQGSGQY; v_gene: TRBV7-6; j_gene: TRBJ2-7
CDR3aa: ASSFSYSGSSDTQY; v_gene: TRBV7-2; j_gene: TRBJ2-3
CDR3aa: ASSQEEGALGETQY; v_gene: TRBV3-1; j_gene: TRBJ2-5
CDR3aa: ASSQGLAGDLHTQY; v_gene: TRBV4-1; j_gene: TRBJ2-3
CDR3aa: ASSRQGHNTEAF; v_gene: TRBV3-1; j_gene: TRBJ1-1
CDR3aa: ASEGYSEAF; v_gene: TRBV12-3/TRBV12-4; j_gene: TRBJ1-1
CDR3aa: SVEMIAGGQQETQY; v_gene: TRBV29-1; j_gene: TRBJ2-5
CDR3aa: ASSKLSSYNEQF; v_gene: TRBV2; j_gene: TRBJ2-1
CDR3aa: ASSTGTSFYNEQF; v_gene: TRBV7-8; j_gene: TRBJ2-1
CDR3aa: ASSPGAERTQY; v_gene: TRBV27; j_gene: TRBJ2-3
CDR3aa: ASSQAGTAYGYT; v_gene: TRBV14; j_gene: TRBJ1-2
CDR3aa: ASSLAPGPGEKLF; v_gene: TRBV7-2; j_gene: TRBJ1-4
CDR3aa: ASSPGTGQGDHGELF; v_gene: TRBV5-1; j_gene: TRBJ2-2
CDR3aa: SVVLAAPPYEQY; v_gene: TRBV29-1; j_gene: TRBJ2-7
CDR3aa: AWSEAGPYEQY; v_gene: TRBV30; j_gene: TRBJ2-7
CDR3aa: ASRDRGQPSYEQY; v_gene: TRBV2; j_gene: TRBJ2-7
CDR3aa: ASSPGLATNEQF; v_gene: TRBV5-1; j_gene: TRBJ2-1
CDR3aa: SATRREGRTDTQY; v_gene: TRBV20-1; j_gene: TRBJ2-3
CDR3aa: ASDRTGLNTEAF; v_gene: TRBV19; j_gene: TRBJ1-1
CDR3aa: ASSPRGRGSIQY; v_gene: TRBV5-1; j_gene: TRBJ2-4
CDR3aa: SVDYRGLETQY; v_gene: TRBV29-1; j_gene: TRBJ2-5
CDR3aa: ASSFRQYNEQF; v_gene: TRBV27; j_gene: TRBJ2-1
CDR3aa: ASIRQGTNYGYT; v_gene: TRBV5-5; j_gene: TRBJ1-2
CDR3aa: SATTGLRTDTQY; v_gene: TRBV20-1; j_gene: TRBJ2-3
CDR3aa: ASSLYGRDWDEQY; v_gene: TRBV3-1; j_gene: TRBJ2-7
CDR3aa: DSSPPGRNIQY; v_gene: TRBV7-2; j_gene: TRBJ2-4
CDR3aa: AWSVSYNQPQH; v_gene: TRBV30; j_gene: TRBJ1-5
CDR3aa: ASSRSGGNYGYT; v_gene: TRBV7-9; j_gene: TRBJ1-2
CDR3aa: ASSFLSYEQF; v_gene: TRBV12-3/TRBV12-4; j_gene: TRBJ2-1
CDR3aa: ASSVGHKQETQY; v_gene: TRBV9; j_gene: TRBJ2-5
CDR3aa: ASSLTRDRGNEELF; v_gene: TRBV25-1; j_gene: TRBJ2-2
CDR3aa: ASSFRDRGEQY; v_gene: TRBV27; j_gene: TRBJ2-7
CDR3aa: ASSLLAGGSTDTQY; v_gene: TRBV5-1; j_gene: TRBJ2-3
CDR3aa: ASSVAISGQGISEQY; v_gene: TRBV9; j_gene: TRBJ2-7